This T cell receptor (beta chain) was identified during a study of regulatory T cells in long-lasting Graves disease. Across the whole study: Those with persistent Graves' disease had received antithyroid drugs for over 5 years with positive TSH receptor antibodies.

Study-level results: Relative to new patients (around 1,000), persistent patients exhibited greater sharing of public clonotypes (approximately 2,800). Relative to newly diagnosed Graves' patients, persistent ones had lower TCR diversity.

To make TCR beta libraries, researchers used iRepertoire HTBI primers and Arm-PCR of CDR3 regions. In TCRdb, the multiplex PCR reads were re-called with MiXCR into one record per CDR3 protein. The data show 390,000 or so distinct CDR3 sequences, with approximately 25% seen just once and around 30% held by the top ten. The sample's time point: persistent/refractory GD, antithyroid drugs over 5 years with positive TRAb. TCR sequences were obtained from RNA taken from PBMCs. This clonotype was observed a single time. Its specificity is not known. The source was peripheral blood mononuclear cells (PBMCs), collected when the disease was refractory, from a patient treated with antithyroid drugs. This clonotype originated in a woman aged 40 to 49 with Graves disease.

This CDR3 is CASSALGGPPDTQYF. For the CDR3, the DNA is TGTGCCAGCAGTGCACTGGGAGGGCCCCCAGATACGCAGTATTTT. V is TRBV2 and J is TRBJ2-3; the match to TRBD2 covers 7 bases. The CDR3 spans 15 residues. Germline lookup yields CDR1 SNHLY and CDR2 FYNNEI. Unmatched junction bases numbered 8, after V lost 4 bases and J lost 4 bases. Drawing the rest from reference TRBV2 and TRBJ2-3, the complete variable domain is EPEVTQTPSHQVTQMGQEVILRCVPISNHLYFYWYRQILGQKVEFLVSFYNNEISEKSEIFDDQFSVERPDGSNFTLKIRSTKLEDSAMYFCASSALGGPPDTQYFGPGTRLTVL.